A single sample is the source of the 29 T cell receptor beta chains below, sequenced in a study of CD8 T cells in Susac syndrome. Reverse transcription of about 0.45 to 1 ug RNA was carried out with random hexamers. TCRdb processed the immunoSEQ multiplex PCR reads anew with MiXCR; each CDR3 protein has one entry. Among hundreds of thousands of distinct CDR3 sequences listed, 95% were seen once. What was sequenced was CD4+ T cells from PBMCs. The origin of the receptors is a human donor with multiple sclerosis.

V usage is TRBV30 and J usage is TRBJ2-5, with 11 bases fitting TRBD2. The CDR3 runs to 16 residues. The germline gives CDR1 GTSNPN, CDR2 SVGIG (reference sequence). The J segment lost 2 bases and the V segment lost 1 base, leaving 6 bases of the junction unmatched. The CDR3 loop reads CAWSDGTSGLQETQYF. The CDR3 region has the DNA TGTGCCTGGAGTGACGGGACTAGCGGCCTACAAGAGACCCAGTACTTC. Drawing the rest from reference TRBV30 and TRBJ2-5, the complete variable domain is SQTIHQWPATLVQPVGSPLSLECTVEGTSNPNLYWYRQAAGRGLQLLFYSVGIGQISSEVPQNLSASRPQDRQFILSSKKLLLSDSGFYLCAWSDGTSGLQETQYFGPGTRLLVL.

The V call is TRBV3-1, the J call TRBJ2-5; 10 nucleotides match TRBD1. J was trimmed by 5 bases and V by 0 bases; bases with no gene match: 15. Germline CDR1 reads LGHDT; CDR2 reads YNNKEL (reference sequence). This CDR3 is built from 19 residues. CDR3 sequence: CASSQDYGTGEWVMETQYF. CDR3 in DNA: TGTGCCAGCAGCCAAGATTATGGGACAGGGGAGTGGGTTATGGAGACCCAGTACTTC.

This chain connects TRBV2 to TRBJ2-7; 11 bases match TRBD1. J lost 8 bases, V lost 6 bases, and 12 bases had no gene match. In germline, CDR1 is SNHLY, CDR2 FYNNEI. This CDR3 is built from 15 residues. The CDR3 DNA follows: TGTGCCAGCAGCCCGGTCCGGGACAGGGGGACTAAGCAGTACTTC. Translation gives CASSPVRDRGTKQYF.

V usage is TRBV15 and J usage is TRBJ2-5; tentatively, D is TRBD1 (5 bases). Trimming left V 1 base short and J 5 bases short, with 11 bases between. Germline loops: CDR1 LNHNV, CDR2 YYDKDF (reference sequence). The CDR3 consists of 14 residues. CDR3 region: CATSRANRPETQYF. CDR3 nucleotides: TGTGCCACCAGCAGAGCAAACAGGCCCGAGACCCAGTACTTC.

CDR3: CASSVGTGYNEQFF. CDR3 coding DNA: TGTGCCAGCAGTGTCGGGACGGGCTACAATGAGCAGTTCTTC. The V gene is TRBV27, the J gene TRBJ2-1, with D perhaps TRBD1 or TRBD2 (5 bases each). The germline V and J ends were trimmed by 5 bases and 3 bases, with 11 bases remaining between them. Germline CDR1 MNHEY, CDR2 SMNVEV (reference sequence). This CDR3 has 14 amino acids.

Turning to this clonotype: A read error may produce the germline difference seen at one junction end. The chain joins TRBV3-1 to TRBJ2-7, with D hard to call. CDR1 LGHDT and CDR2 YNNKEL come from the germline V gene (reference sequence). There are 12 residues in the CDR3. CDR3 protein: CTSSASFGEQYF. Here the CDR3 DNA reads TGTACCAGCAGCGCTTCGTTTGGCGAGCAGTACTTC.

The V gene is TRBV2, the J gene TRBJ2-2, with D unclear. CDR1 is SNHLY, CDR2 FYNNEI, per germline. V gave up 6 bases and J gave up 0 bases, with 11 bases separating them. This CDR3 has 15 residues. CDR3 bases: TGTGCCAGCAGCCTTACTTACGCGAACACCGGGGAGCTGTTTTTT. It specifies CASSLTYANTGELFF.

The rearrangement links TRBV27 to TRBJ2-5; TRBD1 aligns across 7 bases. V shed 3 bases and J 1 base; nucleotides not matched to a gene: 5. The CDR3 has 15 amino acids. Germline V gene lookup returns CDR1 MNHEY and CDR2 SMNVEV (reference sequence). CDR3 protein: CASSFSTGRQETQYF. The CDR3 DNA reads TGTGCCAGCAGTTTTTCGACAGGGCGCCAAGAGACCCAGTACTTC.

The chain carries TRBV12-3 or TRBV12-4 and TRBJ1-5; perhaps TRBD1 as D (6 bases). The CDR3 totals 13 residues. The V end was cut by 6 bases, the J end by 4 bases, with 10 bases between. This CDR3 reads CASRITGNQPQHF. CDR3 in DNA: TGTGCCAGCAGGATCACAGGGAATCAGCCCCAGCATTTT.

V gene TRBV30 combines with J gene TRBJ1-1; a possible D gene is TRBD1 (6 bases). CDR3 length: 13 amino acids. The V end lost 1 base, the J end lost 4 bases, and 10 bases lay between the germline ends. The germline V gene has CDR1 GTSNPN and CDR2 SVGIG (reference sequence). CDR3 in amino acids: CAWSAGVGTEAFF. In DNA, the CDR3 is TGTGCCTGGAGTGCAGGGGTTGGCACTGAAGCTTTCTTT.

V gene TRBV4-2 combines with J gene TRBJ2-2; 8 bases fit TRBD1. The ends lost 0 bases at V and 7 bases at J; junction bases unmatched: 16. Germline-derived CDR1 and CDR2 are LGHNA and YNFKEQ. The CDR3 sequence is 19 residues long. The DNA of the CDR3 is TGTGCCAGCAGCCAAGAACATCGGACTGACAGGGGACATATCGGGGAGCTGTTTTTT. Protein product: CASSQEHRTDRGHIGELFF.

The chain employs TRBV20-1 and TRBJ2-1, with D unresolved. Trimming took off 0 bases at V and 9 bases at J, with 9 bases between the two ends. Per germline, CDR1 DFQATT and CDR2 SNEGSKA (reference sequence). The CDR3 totals 12 residues. The CDR3 reads CSARDKGGEQFF. In DNA form, the CDR3 reads TGCAGTGCTAGAGATAAGGGCGGTGAGCAGTTCTTC.

About this clonotype: An end of the junction does not agree with germline; a read error may underlie this. The rearrangement joins TRBV7-7 to TRBJ2-7, with 9 positions matching TRBD2. This CDR3 contains 16 residues. Per the germline V gene, CDR1 is SSHAT and CDR2 is FNYEAQ (reference sequence). CDR3 region: CASSLAGRLAAHEQYF. The CDR3 bases are TGTGCTAGCAGCTTAGCGGGACGACTAGCGGCCCACGAGCAGTACTTC.

The CDR3 loop reads CASTLGGQRHYF. The CDR3 DNA reads TGTGCCAGTACCCTAGGGGGACAGAGACATTACTTC. The chain uses TRBV19 and TRBJ2-4; TRBD1 agrees at 7 bases. CDR1 is LNHDA, CDR2 SQIVND, per germline (reference sequence). Losses at the gene ends were 7 bases for V and 16 bases for J; bases not matched to a gene: 13. The CDR3 totals 12 residues. Full variable domain (remainder filled in from reference TRBV19 and TRBJ2-4): DGGITQSPKYLFRKEGQNVTLSCEQNLNHDAMYWYRQDPGQGLRLIYYSQIVNDFQKGDIAEGYSVSREKKESFPLTVTSAQKNPTAFYLCASTLGGQRHYFGAGTRLSVL.

The chain is built from TRBV20-1 and TRBJ1-2; the match to TRBD1 covers 7 bases. V lost 0 bases to trimming and J lost 3 bases; unmatched junction nucleotides: 13. Germline CDR1 DFQATT, CDR2 SNEGSKA (reference sequence). The CDR3 is 17 amino acids. The CDR3, as DNA: TGCAGTGCTAGAGATCTTGAAAGAAGGGGGCCGGACTATGGCTACACCTTC. This encodes CSARDLERRGPDYGYTF.

The gene calls are TRBV5-4 and TRBJ2-3; D possibly corresponds to TRBD2 (5 bases). The V and J ends lost 3 bases and 5 bases respectively, with 16 bases between them. CDR1 and CDR2 (germline): SGHNT, YYREEE (reference sequence). The CDR3 has 15 amino acids. In DNA form, the CDR3 reads TGTGCCAGCAGCTCAAACAGTCATGGGAGAGATACGCAGTATTTT. Encoded protein: CASSSNSHGRDTQYF.

The chain is built from TRBV6-2 or TRBV6-3 and TRBJ2-7; TRBD1 or TRBD2 may be the D gene (5 bases each). There are 15 residues in the CDR3. Germline CDR1 is MNHEY and CDR2 is SVGEGT. The ends were cut back, 7 bases at V and 2 bases at J, with 18 bases in the middle. The CDR3 loop is CASTNGPRGTYEQYV. The CDR3 DNA reads TGTGCCAGCACAAACGGCCCTCGGGGCACCTACGAGCAGTACGTC.

The chain recombines TRBV29-1 with TRBJ1-1; unclear D gene. The CDR3 covers 13 residues. The germline V gene has CDR1 SQVTM and CDR2 ANQGSEA. V lost 1 base, J lost 1 base, and 7 bases lay in between. The DNA for the CDR3 is TGCAGCGTTGAAGTCAGACAGAACACTGAAGCTTTCTTT. Protein sequence: CSVEVRQNTEAFF. Together with reference TRBV29-1 and TRBJ1-1, the CDR3 gives the full variable domain: SAVISQKPSRDICQRGTSLTIQCQVDSQVTMMFWYRQQPGQSLTLIATANQGSEATYESGFVIDKFPISRPNLTFSTLTVSNMSPEDSSIYLCSVEVRQNTEAFFGQGTRLTVV.

The V call is TRBV30, the J call TRBJ2-3; tentatively, D is TRBD1 (5 bases). The CDR3 spans 15 residues. With 1 base removed from V and 6 bases from J, the gap between germline ends came to 17 bases. Germline V gene sequence: CDR1 GTSNPN, CDR2 SVGIG (reference sequence). CDR3 nucleotide sequence: TGTGCCTGGAGTGCGCCTGCGGCCAGGGTGGATACGCAGTATTTT. It is translated as CAWSAPAARVDTQYF.

The chain uses TRBV19 and TRBJ1-1; D is unclear. Trimming took off 3 bases at V and 1 base at J, with 12 bases between the two ends. CDR3 length equals 15 residues. In germline, CDR1 is LNHDA, CDR2 SQIVND (reference sequence). The CDR3 nucleotides read TGTGCCAGTAGTATTAGGAACAGCCCGAACACTGAAGCTTTCTTT. This codes for CASSIRNSPNTEAFF.

The chain joins TRBV29-1 to TRBJ1-1, with no clear D. This CDR3 contains 10 residues. Trimming pared 5 bases from V and 7 bases from J, leaving 8 bases between. Germline CDR1 reads SQVTM; CDR2 reads ANQGSEA. The CDR3 loop reads CSVLYVEAFF. The CDR3 DNA reads TGCAGCGTTCTTTATGTTGAAGCTTTCTTT.

This rearrangement joins TRBV29-1 to TRBJ2-7; possible D gene TRBD2, 5 bases. Germline V lookup: CDR1 SQVTM, CDR2 ANQGSEA. The CDR3 consists of 11 residues. V shed 2 bases and J shed 3 bases, with 5 bases lying between them. CDR3 sequence reads: CSVERDYEQYF. DNA for the CDR3: TGCAGCGTTGAACGGGACTACGAGCAGTACTTC.

The chain employs TRBV7-8 and TRBJ2-5; D is uncertain. The CDR3 is 13 amino acids. V lost 4 bases to trimming and J lost 0 bases, with 6 bases between them. The V gene's germline CDR1 is SGHVS and CDR2 FQNEAQ. The CDR3 DNA sequence: TGTGCCAGCAGCTCCGACAACCAAGAGACCCAGTACTTC. The encoded protein is CASSSDNQETQYF.

V and J are TRBV29-1 and TRBJ2-2, with TRBD2 identical over 9 bases. The germline CDR1 and CDR2 sequences are SQVTM and ANQGSEA. This CDR3 spans 15 amino acids. The V gene end was trimmed by 6 bases and the J gene end by 1 base; junction bases not matched to a gene: 6. CDR3 DNA sequence: TGCAGCGTAGCTGCGGGGGGGAGGAACACCGGGGAGCTGTTTTTT. It is translated as CSVAAGGRNTGELFF.

This sequence joins TRBV11-2 and TRBJ2-3; D possibly corresponds to TRBD2 (5 bases). The CDR3 totals 15 residues. Germline CDR1 is SGHAT and CDR2 is FQNNGV. V lost 4 bases, J lost 2 bases, and 13 bases lay in between. The CDR3 sequence: CASSSDGMYTDTQYF. Here the CDR3 DNA reads TGTGCCAGCAGCTCAGACGGGATGTACACAGATACGCAGTATTTT. Drawing the rest from reference TRBV11-2 and TRBJ2-3, the complete variable domain is EAGVAQSPRYKIIEKRQSVAFWCNPISGHATLYWYQQILGQGPKLLIQFQNNGVVDDSQLPKDRFSAERLKGVDSTLKIQPAKLEDSAVYLCASSSDGMYTDTQYFGPGTRLTVL.

This chain joins TRBV20-1 and TRBJ1-1, with D hard to call. The CDR3 length is 12 residues. With 5 bases removed from V and 1 base from J, the gap between germline ends came to 8 bases. The V gene's germline CDR1 is DFQATT and CDR2 SNEGSKA (reference sequence). CDR3 sequence (DNA): TGCAGTGCTGCCGGACCGAACACTGAAGCTTTCTTT. Its translation is CSAAGPNTEAFF.

The chain links TRBV4-1 to TRBJ1-6; perhaps TRBD1 as D (5 bases). Between the trimmed V and J ends, which lost 1 base and 8 bases, there was a span of 12 bases. This CDR3 comprises 15 residues. CDR1 and CDR2 from the germline V gene are MGHRA and YSYEKL. The CDR3 DNA reads TGCGCCAGCAGCCAAGCGGGACTTGCGGATTCACCCCTCCACTTT. Amino acid sequence: CASSQAGLADSPLHF.

The chain couples TRBV15 to TRBJ2-7, with TRBD1 as a possible D gene (5 bases). Trimming cost V 0 bases and J 2 bases, with 8 bases left between them. Per the germline V gene, CDR1 is LNHNV and CDR2 is YYDKDF (reference sequence). This CDR3 spans 14 amino acids. CDR3 in DNA: TGTGCCACCAGCAGAGACAGGGCCGCCTACGAGCAGTACTTC. Its protein product is CATSRDRAAYEQYF.

The chain uses TRBV20-1 and TRBJ2-5, with D possibly being TRBD2 (7 bases). Germline lookup yields CDR1 DFQATT and CDR2 SNEGSKA (reference sequence). The CDR3 totals 14 residues. V lost 4 bases and J lost 5, with 17 bases in between. The CDR3 loop reads CSAIAGAVRETQYF. The CDR3 DNA follows: TGCAGTGCTATCGCGGGGGCCGTTCGGGAGACCCAGTACTTC.